This T cell receptor (beta chain) originates from a study of immune cell composition in non-small cell lung cancer listed by TCRdb under 2017. In the study overall: Histologic subtype, mainly lung adenocarcinoma or squamous cell carcinoma, was assigned on the basis of H&E together with p63, CK5, Napsin A and TTF-1 immunohistochemistry. Adaptive Biotechnologies TCR-beta sequencing was carried out on approximately 34 paired NSCLC tumour and non-adjacent lung specimens, as well as on around 25 tumour-only specimens. In supplementary cohort #1, which comprised around 11 lung adenocarcinoma cases, paired tumour/lung TCR-beta sequencing was performed and TIL populations were generated so that tumour reactivity could be assessed. A few tumour specimens that had TCR-beta data belonged to rare histological subtypes and were left out of the subtype comparisons. Findings and caveats that apply to the study as a whole: Nearly half of NSCLC cases had tumour-associated clones >0.5%, with more than 70% of squamous carcinomas showing such clones compared with roughly 35% of adenocarcinomas. In over nine adenocarcinoma cases, a strong correlation was found between maximal tumour-associated clone frequency and TIL tumour reactivity, whereas no such correlation was found between overall clonality and TIL tumour reactivity. Compared with lung adenocarcinoma tumours, lung squamous cell carcinoma showed significantly higher Top 10 clone scores and productive clonality. The reactivity cohort contained only 10 or so cases, and the tumour-reactive clones were not shown to have sequences in common with the dominant in vivo tumour-associated clones. No significant correlation was found between smoking pack-years and tumour TCR-beta clonality.

Frozen aliquots of unsorted single-cell suspensions were used for genomic DNA extraction with the QIAamp DNA kit. Tumour samples were surgically resected non-small cell lung cancer tissue. Tissues were received within 2 hours of resection and were immediately processed into single-cell suspensions. Tissue was mechanically dissociated and enzymatically digested with DNase I, collagenase I and hyaluronidase for approximately 30 minutes at 37 °C, then filtered and RBC-lysed. TCR-beta CDR3 regions were amplified from genomic DNA by a two-step multiplex PCR, with the second step adding Illumina-compatible adaptors. As a commercial immunoSEQ service, TCR-beta immunosequencing was carried out on an Illumina platform. In the paper's pipeline: Repertoires were described by productive clonality and by Top 10 Clones, which is the percentage of T-cell templates coming from the ten most frequent sequences. Productive clonality ranged from 0 to 1, with 1 indicating a monoclonal population. Sequences comprising at least 0.1% of tumour T-cell templates but absent from matched non-adjacent lung were defined as tumour-associated clones and were identified via log10 scatter plots. Student's t-tests were used for two-group comparisons, ANOVA for comparisons across stages, and linear regression for relationships, with analyses done in GraphPad Prism7 and R. Held by TCRdb, this immuneACCESS table contains in-frame sequences only and omits some clones. Under half of the omission traces to an unresolved V gene where checked; the cause of the rest is unknown. That table supplies the V and J calls and clone size; D and trimming were determined from the DNA. The sample profile shows about 1,500 clones; just under 80% of them were found once. The ten largest clones take up approximately 9.9% of the sample.

Taken from cysteine to phenylalanine, the CDR3 has 15 residues. The read is trimmed to its CDR3 DNA, 45 bases read in frame from base 1. Trimming at the junction amounts to 6 bases on V and 0 bases on J, and the germline ends lie 12 bases apart. The CDR1 and CDR2 encoded by the germline V gene are MNHEY and SVGAGI. This clone was seen more than once but under ten times. Its antigen is not yet known. No base-level quality is on record; no much larger clone is a single base apart. The sequenced sample consisted of lung tumor tissue. The sequence joins TRBV6-5 to TRBJ1-5, with no confident D gene call. The sequence derives from a human donor with non-small cell lung cancer. At the DNA level, the sequence is TGTGCCAGCAGACCTCCGGGGTCTAGCAATCAGCCCCAGCATTTT. Its coded protein is CASRPPGSSNQPQHF.